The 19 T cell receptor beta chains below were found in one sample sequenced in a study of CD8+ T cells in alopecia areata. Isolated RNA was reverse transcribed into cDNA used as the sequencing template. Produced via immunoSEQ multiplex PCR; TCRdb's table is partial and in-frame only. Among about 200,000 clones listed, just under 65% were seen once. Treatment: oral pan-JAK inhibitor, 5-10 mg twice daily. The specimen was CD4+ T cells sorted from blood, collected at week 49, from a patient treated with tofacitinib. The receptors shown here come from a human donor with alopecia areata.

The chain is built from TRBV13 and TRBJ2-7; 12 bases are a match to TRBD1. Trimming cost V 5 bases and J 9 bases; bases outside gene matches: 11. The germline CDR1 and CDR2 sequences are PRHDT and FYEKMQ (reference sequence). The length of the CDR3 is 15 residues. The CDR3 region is CASSITGTGGARQYF. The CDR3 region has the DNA TGTGCCAGCAGCATTACCGGGACAGGGGGCGCCCGGCAGTACTTC.

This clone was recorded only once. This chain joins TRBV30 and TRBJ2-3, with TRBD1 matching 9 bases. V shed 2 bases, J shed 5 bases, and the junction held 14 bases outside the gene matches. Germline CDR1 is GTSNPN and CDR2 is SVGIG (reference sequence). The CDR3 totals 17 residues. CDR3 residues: CAWSPKGQGLFGDTQYF. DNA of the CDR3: TGTGCCTGGAGTCCAAAGGGACAGGGCCTATTTGGAGATACGCAGTATTTT. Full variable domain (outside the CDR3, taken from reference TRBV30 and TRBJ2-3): SQTIHQWPATLVQPVGSPLSLECTVEGTSNPNLYWYRQAAGRGLQLLFYSVGIGQISSEVPQNLSASRPQDRQFILSSKKLLLSDSGFYLCAWSPKGQGLFGDTQYFGPGTRLTVL.

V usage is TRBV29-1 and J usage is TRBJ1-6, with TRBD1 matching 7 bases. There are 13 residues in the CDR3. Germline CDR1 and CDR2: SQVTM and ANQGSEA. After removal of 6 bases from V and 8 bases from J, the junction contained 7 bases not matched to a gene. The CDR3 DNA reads TGCAGCGTGGGCGACAGGGCTGATTCACCCCTCCACTTT. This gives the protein CSVGDRADSPLHF.

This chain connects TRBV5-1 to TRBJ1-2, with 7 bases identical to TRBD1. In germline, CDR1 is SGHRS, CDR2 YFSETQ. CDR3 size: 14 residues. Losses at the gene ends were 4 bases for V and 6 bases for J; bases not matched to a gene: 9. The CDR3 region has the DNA TGCGCCAGCAGCACGCGACAGGGTAGGAATGGCTACACCTTC. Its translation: CASSTRQGRNGYTF. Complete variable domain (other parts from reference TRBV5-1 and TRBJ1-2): KAGVTQTPRYLIKTRGQQVTLSCSPISGHRSVSWYQQTPGQGLQFLFEYFSETQRNKGNFPGRFSGRQFSNSRSEMNVSTLELGDSALYLCASSTRQGRNGYTFGSGTRLTVV.

CDR3 nucleotide sequence: TGCAGCGTTGGGACAGGGATCCACGAGCAGTACTTC. Its translation is CSVGTGIHEQYF. The chain carries TRBV29-1 and TRBJ2-7, with TRBD1 matching 8 bases. Germline V gene data show CDR1 as SQVTM and CDR2 as ANQGSEA. Germline trimming cut 4 bases from V and 5 bases from J; bases unmatched to any gene: 4. The CDR3 is 12 residues long.

The CDR3 region is CASSFLFEGMVNTEAFF. The DNA for the CDR3 is TGTGCCAGCAGCTTCCTTTTTGAGGGGATGGTGAACACTGAAGCTTTCTTT. The genes are TRBV5-6 and TRBJ1-1; perhaps TRBD1 as D (5 bases). This CDR3 comprises 17 residues. Between the trimmed V and J ends, which lost 2 bases and 0 bases, there was a span of 17 bases. Per the germline V gene, CDR1 is SGHDT and CDR2 is YYEEEE.

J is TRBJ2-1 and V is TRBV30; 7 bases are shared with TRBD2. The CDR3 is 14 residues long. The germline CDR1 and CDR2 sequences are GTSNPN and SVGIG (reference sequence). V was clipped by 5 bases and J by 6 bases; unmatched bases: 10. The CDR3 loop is CAWDKRGSGNEQFF. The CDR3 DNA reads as TGTGCCTGGGATAAGCGGGGATCGGGCAATGAGCAGTTCTTC.

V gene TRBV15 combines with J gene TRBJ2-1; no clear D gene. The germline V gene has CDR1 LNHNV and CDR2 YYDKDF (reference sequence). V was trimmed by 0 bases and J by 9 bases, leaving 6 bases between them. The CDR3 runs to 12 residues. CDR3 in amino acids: CATSRDVSEQFF. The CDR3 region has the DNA TGTGCCACCAGCAGAGATGTGAGTGAGCAGTTCTTC.

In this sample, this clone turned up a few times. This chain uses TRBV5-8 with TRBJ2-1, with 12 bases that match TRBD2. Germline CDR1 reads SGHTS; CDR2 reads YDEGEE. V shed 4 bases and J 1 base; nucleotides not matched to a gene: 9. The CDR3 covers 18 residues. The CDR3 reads CASSPGLAGRVSYNEQFF. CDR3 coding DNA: TGTGCCAGCAGCCCCGGACTAGCGGGGAGGGTATCCTACAATGAGCAGTTCTTC.

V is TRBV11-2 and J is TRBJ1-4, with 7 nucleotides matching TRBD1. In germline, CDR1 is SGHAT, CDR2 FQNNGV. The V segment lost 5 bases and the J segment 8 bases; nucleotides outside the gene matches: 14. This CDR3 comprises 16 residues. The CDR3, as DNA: TGTGCCAGCAGCCCGGGACAGCCCTCCTTACGGGAAAAACTGTTTTTT. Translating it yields CASSPGQPSLREKLFF. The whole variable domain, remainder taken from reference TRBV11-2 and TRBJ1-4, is EAGVAQSPRYKIIEKRQSVAFWCNPISGHATLYWYQQILGQGPKLLIQFQNNGVVDDSQLPKDRFSAERLKGVDSTLKIQPAKLEDSAVYLCASSPGQPSLREKLFFGSGTQLSVL.

This CDR3 is CSVGPDGRYGYTF. Written as DNA, the CDR3 is TGCAGCGTTGGCCCTGACGGAAGATATGGCTACACCTTC. This chain uses TRBV29-1 with TRBJ1-2; no definite D call. Germline CDR1 reads SQVTM; CDR2 reads ANQGSEA. Trimming left V 4 bases short and J 5 bases short, with 14 bases between. This CDR3 is 13 amino acids long.

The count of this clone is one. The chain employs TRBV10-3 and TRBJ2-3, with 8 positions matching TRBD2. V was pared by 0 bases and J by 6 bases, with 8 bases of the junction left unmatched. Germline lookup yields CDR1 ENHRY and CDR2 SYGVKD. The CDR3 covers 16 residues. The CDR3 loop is CAISESSRGGLDTQYF. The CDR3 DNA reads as TGTGCCATCAGTGAGTCCTCTCGGGGGGGCTTGGATACGCAGTATTTT.

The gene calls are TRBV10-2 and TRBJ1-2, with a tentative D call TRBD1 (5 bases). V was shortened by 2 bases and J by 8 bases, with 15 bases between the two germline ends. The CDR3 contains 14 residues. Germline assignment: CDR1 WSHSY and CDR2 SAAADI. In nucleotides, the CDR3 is TGCGCCAGCAGTGAGAGGGGTGCCCTCCGCGGCTACACCTTC. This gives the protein CASSERGALRGYTF.

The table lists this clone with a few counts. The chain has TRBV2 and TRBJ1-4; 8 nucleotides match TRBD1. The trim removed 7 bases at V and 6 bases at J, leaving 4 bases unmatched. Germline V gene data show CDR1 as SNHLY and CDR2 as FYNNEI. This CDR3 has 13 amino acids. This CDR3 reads CASKWGQDEKLFF. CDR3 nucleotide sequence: TGTGCCAGCAAATGGGGACAGGATGAAAAACTGTTTTTT.

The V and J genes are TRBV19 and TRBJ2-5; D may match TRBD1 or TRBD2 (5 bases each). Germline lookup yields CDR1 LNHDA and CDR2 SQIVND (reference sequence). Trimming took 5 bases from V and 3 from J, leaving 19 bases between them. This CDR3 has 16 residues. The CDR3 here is CASSPYPGTPKETQYF. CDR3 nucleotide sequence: TGTGCCAGTAGTCCGTATCCCGGGACGCCGAAAGAGACCCAGTACTTC.

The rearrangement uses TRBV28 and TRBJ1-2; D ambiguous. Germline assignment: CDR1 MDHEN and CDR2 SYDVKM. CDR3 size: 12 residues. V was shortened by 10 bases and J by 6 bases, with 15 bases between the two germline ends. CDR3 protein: CATRVLPDGYTF. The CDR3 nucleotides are TGTGCCACCCGTGTCCTACCCGATGGCTACACCTTC.

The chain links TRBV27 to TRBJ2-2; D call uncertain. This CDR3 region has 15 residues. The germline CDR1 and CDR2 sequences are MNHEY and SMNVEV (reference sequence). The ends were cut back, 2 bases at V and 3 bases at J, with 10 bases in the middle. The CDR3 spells CASSLALGHTGELFF. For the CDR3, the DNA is TGTGCCAGCAGTTTAGCACTCGGGCACACCGGGGAGCTGTTTTTT.

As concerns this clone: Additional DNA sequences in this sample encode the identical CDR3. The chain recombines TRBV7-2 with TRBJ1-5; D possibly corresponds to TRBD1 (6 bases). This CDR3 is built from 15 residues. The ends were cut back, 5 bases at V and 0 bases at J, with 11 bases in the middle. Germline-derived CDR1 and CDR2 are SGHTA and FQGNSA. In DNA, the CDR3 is TGTGCCAGCAGCCCGGGACAAGTTAGCAATCAGCCCCAGCATTTT. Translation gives CASSPGQVSNQPQHF.

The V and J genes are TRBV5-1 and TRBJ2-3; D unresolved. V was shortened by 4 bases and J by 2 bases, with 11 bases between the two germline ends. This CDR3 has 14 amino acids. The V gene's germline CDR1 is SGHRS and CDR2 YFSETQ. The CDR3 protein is CASSPYGSTDTQYF. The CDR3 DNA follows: TGCGCCAGCAGCCCGTACGGGTCCACAGATACGCAGTATTTT.